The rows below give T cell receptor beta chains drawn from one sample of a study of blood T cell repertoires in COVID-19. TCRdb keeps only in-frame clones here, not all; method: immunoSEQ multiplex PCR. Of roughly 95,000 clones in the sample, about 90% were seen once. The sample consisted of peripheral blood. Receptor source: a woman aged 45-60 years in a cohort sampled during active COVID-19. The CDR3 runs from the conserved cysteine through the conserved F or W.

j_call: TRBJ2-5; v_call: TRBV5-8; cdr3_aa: CASSSGLAGALNLETQYF
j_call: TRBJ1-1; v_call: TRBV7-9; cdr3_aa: CASSVLETEAFF
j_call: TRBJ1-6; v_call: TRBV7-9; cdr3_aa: CASSSPPGTGKSPLHF
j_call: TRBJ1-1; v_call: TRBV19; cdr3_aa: CASRYRGQNTEAFF
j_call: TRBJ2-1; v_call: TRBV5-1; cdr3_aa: CASRFTSGDYNEQFF
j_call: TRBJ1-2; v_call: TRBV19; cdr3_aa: CASSEDGQSNYGYTF
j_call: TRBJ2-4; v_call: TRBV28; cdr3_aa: CASMRGPAKNIQYF
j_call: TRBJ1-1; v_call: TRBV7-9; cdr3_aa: CAGGQGGTEAFF
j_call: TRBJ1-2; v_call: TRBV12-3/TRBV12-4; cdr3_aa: CASSLFYGYTF
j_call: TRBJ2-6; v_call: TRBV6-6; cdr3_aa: CASSPRGGRSGANVLTF
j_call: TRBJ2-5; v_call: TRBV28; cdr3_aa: CASIHGTSQETQYF
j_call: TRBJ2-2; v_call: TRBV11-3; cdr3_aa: CASSPPDPGTGELFF
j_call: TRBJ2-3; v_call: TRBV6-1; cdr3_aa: CASSDLGRTSTDTQYF
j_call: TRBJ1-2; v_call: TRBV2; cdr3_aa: CASSSQGEGYGYTF
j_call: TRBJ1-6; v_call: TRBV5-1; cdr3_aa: CASSPGGQGESYNSPLHF
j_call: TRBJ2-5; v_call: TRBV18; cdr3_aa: CASSPGPQETQYF
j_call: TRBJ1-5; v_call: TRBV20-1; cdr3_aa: CSASSGRVGIGPQHF
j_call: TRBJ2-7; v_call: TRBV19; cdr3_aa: CASTRTGATYEQYF
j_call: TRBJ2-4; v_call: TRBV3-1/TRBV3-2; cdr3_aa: CASSPLAEPSDIQYF
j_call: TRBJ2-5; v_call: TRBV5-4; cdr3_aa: CASSRGGTGGRETQYF
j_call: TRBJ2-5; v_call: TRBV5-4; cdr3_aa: CASRPTGAETQYF
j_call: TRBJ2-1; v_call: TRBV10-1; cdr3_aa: CASSESGARGEQFF
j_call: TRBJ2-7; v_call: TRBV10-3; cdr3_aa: CAIKDGTGKGEQYF
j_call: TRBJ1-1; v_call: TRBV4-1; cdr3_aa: CASSQDQGTEAFF
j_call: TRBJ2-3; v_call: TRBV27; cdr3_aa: CASSPGIAATQYF
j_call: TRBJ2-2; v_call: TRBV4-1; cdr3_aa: CASSARGGELFF
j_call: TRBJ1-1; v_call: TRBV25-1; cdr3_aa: CASSVGVSPNTEAFF
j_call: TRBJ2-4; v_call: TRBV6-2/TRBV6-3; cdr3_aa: CASSQTGAKNIQYF
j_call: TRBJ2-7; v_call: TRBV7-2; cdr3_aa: CASSRTAAYEQYF
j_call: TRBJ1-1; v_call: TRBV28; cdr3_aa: CASSPRGTLMNTEAFF
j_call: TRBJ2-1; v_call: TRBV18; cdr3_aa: CASSPSGGNEQFF
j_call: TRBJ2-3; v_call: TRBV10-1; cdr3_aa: CASSPGLAGFTDTQYF
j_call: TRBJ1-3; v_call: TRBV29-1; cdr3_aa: CSVRDNAGNTIYF
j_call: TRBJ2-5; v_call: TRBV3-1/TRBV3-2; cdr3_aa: CASSQGYTGETQYF
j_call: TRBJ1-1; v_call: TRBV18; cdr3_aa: CASSLGGRTEAFF
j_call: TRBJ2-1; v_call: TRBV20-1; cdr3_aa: CSASVTSGGLGEQFF